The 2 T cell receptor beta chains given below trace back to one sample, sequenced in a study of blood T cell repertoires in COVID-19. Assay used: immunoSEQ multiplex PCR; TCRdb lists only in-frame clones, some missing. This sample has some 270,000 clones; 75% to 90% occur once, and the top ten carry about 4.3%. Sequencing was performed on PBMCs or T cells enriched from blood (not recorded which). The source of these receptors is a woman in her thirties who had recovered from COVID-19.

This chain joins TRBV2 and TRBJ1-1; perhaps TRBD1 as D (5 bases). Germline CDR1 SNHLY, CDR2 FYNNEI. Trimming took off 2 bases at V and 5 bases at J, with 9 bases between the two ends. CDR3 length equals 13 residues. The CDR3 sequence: CASSERGITEAFF. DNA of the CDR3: TGTGCCAGCAGTGAAAGGGGAATAACTGAAGCTTTCTTT.

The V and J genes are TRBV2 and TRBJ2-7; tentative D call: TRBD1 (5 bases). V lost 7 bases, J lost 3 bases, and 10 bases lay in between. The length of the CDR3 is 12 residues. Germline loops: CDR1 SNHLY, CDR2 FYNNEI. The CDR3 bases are TGTGCCAGCACGCAGGGAAACTACGAGCAGTACTTC. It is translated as CASTQGNYEQYF. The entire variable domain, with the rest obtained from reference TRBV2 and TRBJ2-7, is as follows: EPEVTQTPSHQVTQMGQEVILRCVPISNHLYFYWYRQILGQKVEFLVSFYNNEISEKSEIFDDQFSVERPDGSNFTLKIRSTKLEDSAMYFCASTQGNYEQYFGPGTRLTVT.